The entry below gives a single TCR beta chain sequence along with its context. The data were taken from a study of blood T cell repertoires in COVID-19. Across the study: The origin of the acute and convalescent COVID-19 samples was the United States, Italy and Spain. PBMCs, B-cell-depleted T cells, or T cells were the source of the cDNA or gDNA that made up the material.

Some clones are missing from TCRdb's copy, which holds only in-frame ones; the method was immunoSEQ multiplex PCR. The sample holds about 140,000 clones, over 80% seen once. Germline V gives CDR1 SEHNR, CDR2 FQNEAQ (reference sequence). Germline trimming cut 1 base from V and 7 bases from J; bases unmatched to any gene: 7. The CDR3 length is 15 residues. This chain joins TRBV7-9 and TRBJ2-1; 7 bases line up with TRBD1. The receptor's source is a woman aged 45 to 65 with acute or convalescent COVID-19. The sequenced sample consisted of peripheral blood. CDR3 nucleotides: TGTGCCAGCAGCTTAGGTACAGGGGTTGCAAATGAGCAGTTCTTC. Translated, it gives CASSLGTGVANEQFF.